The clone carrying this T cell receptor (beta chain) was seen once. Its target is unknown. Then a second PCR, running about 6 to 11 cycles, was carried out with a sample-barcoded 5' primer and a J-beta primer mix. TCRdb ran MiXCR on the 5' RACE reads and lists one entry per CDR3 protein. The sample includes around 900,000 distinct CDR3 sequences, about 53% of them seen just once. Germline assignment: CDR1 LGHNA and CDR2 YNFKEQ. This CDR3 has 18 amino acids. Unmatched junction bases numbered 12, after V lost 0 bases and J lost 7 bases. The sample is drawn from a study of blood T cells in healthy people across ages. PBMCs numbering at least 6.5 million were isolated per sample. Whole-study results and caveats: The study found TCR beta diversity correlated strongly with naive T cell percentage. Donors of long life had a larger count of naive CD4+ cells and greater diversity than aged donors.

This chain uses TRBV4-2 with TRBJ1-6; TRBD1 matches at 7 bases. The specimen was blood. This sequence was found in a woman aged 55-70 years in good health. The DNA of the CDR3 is TGTGCCAGCAGCCAAGAGATACTCCGACAGGGCTTCAATTCACCCCTCCACTTT. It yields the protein CASSQEILRQGFNSPLHF.